This T cell receptor beta chain was sequenced during a study of blood T cell repertoires in COVID-19. Study-wide background: The United States, Italy and Spain supplied acute and convalescent COVID-19 samples. PBMCs, B-cell-depleted T cells, or T cells were the source of the cDNA or gDNA that made up the material.

Germline loops: CDR1 SGHRS, CDR2 YFSETQ. The CDR3 is made up of 16 amino acids. V was cut by 4 bases and J by 1 base, with 15 bases left in between. Authors' data handling: Cell counts per sample came from amplifying reference gene primers. Data came from immunoSEQ multiplex PCR; TCRdb stores just in-frame clones and leaves some out. The V and J calls and the clone size are those of that table, but D and trimming were determined from the DNA. The sample consists of more than 250,000 clones, more than 75% of them appearing once. The gene calls are TRBV5-1 and TRBJ1-3, with D maybe TRBD1 (6 bases). The material sequenced was peripheral blood. This clonotype was obtained from a man aged 50 to 60 with active or convalescent COVID-19. CDR3 sequence reads: CASSQMGAGSGNTIYF. The CDR3 DNA follows: TGCGCCAGCAGCCAAATGGGGGCAGGGTCTGGAAACACCATATATTTT.